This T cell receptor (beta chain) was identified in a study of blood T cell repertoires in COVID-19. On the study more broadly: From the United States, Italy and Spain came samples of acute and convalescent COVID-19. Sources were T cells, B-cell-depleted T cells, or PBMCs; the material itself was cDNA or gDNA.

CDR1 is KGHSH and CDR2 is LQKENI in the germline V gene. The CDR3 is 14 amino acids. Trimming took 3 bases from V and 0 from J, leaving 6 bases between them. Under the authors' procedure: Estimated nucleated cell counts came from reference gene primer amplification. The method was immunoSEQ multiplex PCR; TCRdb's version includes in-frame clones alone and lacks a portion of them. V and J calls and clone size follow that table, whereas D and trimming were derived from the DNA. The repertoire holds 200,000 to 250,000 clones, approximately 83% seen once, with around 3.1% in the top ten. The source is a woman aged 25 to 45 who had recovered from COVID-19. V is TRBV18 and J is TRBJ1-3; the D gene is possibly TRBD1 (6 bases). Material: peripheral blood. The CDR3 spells CASSPGHSGNTIYF. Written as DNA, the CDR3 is TGTGCCAGCTCACCGGGACACTCTGGAAACACCATATATTTT.